The source of this TCR beta chain is a study of identical twins. This clonotype came up a few times. CDR3 size: 14 residues. CDR1 is SEHNR and CDR2 is FQNEAQ in the germline V gene (reference sequence). Germline trimming cut 1 base from V and 5 bases from J; bases unmatched to any gene: 2. Each CDR3 protein is one row after TCRdb ran MiXCR on the 5' RACE reads. Of roughly 250,000 distinct CDR3 sequences listed, approximately 8% are singletons. This sample was shared with a second study, whose subject was yellow fever vaccine responses in identical twins.

The sequenced sample consisted of CD8+ T cells sorted from blood. The clonotype comes from a woman between 18 and 30 years old in good health. The chain has TRBV7-9 and TRBJ2-4; 7 bases map to TRBD1. The CDR3 region is CASSLEQGENIQYF. The CDR3 DNA reads TGTGCCAGCAGCTTAGAGCAGGGGGAAAACATTCAGTACTTC.